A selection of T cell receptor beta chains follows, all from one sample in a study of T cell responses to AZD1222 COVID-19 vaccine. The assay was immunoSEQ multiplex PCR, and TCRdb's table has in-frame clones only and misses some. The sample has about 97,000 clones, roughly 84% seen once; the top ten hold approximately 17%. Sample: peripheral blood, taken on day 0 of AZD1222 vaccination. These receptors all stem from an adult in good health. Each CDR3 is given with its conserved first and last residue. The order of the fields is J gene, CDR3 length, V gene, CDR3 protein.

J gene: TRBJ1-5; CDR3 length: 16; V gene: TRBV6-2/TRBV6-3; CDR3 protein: CASSPLPGQGRQPQHF
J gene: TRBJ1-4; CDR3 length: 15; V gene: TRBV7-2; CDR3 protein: CASSSMDRGGEKLFF
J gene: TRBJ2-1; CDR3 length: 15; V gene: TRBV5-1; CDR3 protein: CASSLGLADYNEQFF
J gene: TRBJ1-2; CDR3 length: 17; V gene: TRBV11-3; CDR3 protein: CASSLARTGRTFSGYTF
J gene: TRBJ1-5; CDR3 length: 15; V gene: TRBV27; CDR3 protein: CASSAHRDSNQPQHF
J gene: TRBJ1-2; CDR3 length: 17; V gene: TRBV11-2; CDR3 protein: CASSPGTGGEANYGYTF
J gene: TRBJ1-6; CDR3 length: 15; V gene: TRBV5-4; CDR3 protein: CASSQLQGKLTPLHF
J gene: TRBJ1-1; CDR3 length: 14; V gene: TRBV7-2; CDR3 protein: CASSFTGGVTEAFF
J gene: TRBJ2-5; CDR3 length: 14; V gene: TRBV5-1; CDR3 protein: CASSSRQGAETQYF
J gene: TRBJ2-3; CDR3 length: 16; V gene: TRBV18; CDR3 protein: CASSPASGSGTDTQYF
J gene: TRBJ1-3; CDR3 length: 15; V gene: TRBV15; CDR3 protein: CATSRDLITGNTIYF
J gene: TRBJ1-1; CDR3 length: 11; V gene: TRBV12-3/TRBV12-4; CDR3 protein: CASSLSTEAFF
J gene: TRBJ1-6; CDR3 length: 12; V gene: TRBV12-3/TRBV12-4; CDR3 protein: CASSLGNSPLHF
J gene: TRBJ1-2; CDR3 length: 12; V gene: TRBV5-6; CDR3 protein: CASSFYGAGYTF
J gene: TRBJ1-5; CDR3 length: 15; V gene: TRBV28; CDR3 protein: CASSYQNSPNQPQHF
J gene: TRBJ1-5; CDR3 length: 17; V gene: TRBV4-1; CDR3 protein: CASSQEGGLYSNQPQHF
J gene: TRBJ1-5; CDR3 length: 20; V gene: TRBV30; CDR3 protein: CAWSVGQGLIATARNQPQHF
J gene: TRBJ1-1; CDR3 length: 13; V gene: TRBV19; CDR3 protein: CASNTGLNTEAFF
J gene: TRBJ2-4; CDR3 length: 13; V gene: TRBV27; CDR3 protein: CASGRTEDGIQYF
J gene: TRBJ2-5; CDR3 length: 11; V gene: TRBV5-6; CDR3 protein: CASSFGETQYF
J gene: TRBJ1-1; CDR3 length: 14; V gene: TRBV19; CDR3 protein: CASRPPRANTEAFF
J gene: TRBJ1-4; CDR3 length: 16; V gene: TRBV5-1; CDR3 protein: CASSLGPAGTNEKLFF
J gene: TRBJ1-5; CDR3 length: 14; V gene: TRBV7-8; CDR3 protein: CASSLGQSNQPQHF
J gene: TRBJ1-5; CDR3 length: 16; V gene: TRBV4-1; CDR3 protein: CASSQDNSRSYQPQHF
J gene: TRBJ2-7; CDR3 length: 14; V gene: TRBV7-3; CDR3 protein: CASSLGTSGAEQYF
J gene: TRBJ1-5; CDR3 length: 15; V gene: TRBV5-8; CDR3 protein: CASSYTGASNQPQHF
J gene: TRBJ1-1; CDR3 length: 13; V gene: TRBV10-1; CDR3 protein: CASSAQRGTEAFF
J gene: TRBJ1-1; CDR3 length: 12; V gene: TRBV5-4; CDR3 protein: CASSLEGREAFF
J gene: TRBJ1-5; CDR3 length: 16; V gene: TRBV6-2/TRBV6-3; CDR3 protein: CASRPGTGFSNQPQHF
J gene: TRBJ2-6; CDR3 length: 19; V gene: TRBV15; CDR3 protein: CATSRASGSRESGANVLTF
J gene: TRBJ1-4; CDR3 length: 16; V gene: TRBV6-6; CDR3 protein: CASCRGGLGANEKLFF
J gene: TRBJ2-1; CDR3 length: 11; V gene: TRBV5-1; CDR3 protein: CASSLGGEQFF
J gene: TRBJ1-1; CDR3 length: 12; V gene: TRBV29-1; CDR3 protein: CSVDNRGTEAFF
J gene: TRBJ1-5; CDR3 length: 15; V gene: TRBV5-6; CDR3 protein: CASSLWSRGNQPQHF
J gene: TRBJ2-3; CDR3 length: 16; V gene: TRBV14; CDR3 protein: CASSRGPGGITDTQYF
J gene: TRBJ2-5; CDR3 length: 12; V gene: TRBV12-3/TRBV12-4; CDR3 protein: CASRLAQETQYF
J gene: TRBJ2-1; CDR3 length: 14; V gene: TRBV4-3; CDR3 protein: CASSQVGRGNEQFF
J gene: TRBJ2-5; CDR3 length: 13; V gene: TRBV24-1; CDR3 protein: CATRRGGGETQYF
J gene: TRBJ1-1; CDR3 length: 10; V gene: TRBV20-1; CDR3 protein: CSARDQVAFF
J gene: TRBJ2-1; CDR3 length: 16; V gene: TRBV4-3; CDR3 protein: CASSQRLAGVENEQFF
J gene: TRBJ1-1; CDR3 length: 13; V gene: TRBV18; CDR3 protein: CASSPGQEKEAFF
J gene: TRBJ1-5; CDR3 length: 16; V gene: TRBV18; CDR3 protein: CASSPPGRPRDQPQHF
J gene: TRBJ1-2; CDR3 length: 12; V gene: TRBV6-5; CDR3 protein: CASLSTYDGYTF
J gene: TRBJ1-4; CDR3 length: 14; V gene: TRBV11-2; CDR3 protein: CASSIDQGTEKLFF
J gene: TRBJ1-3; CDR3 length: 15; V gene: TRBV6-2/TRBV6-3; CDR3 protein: CASSYRTGTGNTIYF
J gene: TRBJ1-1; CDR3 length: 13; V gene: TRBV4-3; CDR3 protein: CASSQDRGTEAFF
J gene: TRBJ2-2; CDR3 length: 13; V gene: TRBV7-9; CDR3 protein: CASSRMLSGELFF
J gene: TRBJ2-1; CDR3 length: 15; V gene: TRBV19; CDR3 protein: CASNRGPSSYNEQFF
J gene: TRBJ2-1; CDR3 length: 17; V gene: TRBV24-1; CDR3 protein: CATSDPSRDSPYNEQFF
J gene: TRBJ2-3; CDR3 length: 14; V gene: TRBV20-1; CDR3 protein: CSASGGRTTDTQYF
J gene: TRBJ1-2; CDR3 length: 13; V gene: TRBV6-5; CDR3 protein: CASSQGQNYGYTF
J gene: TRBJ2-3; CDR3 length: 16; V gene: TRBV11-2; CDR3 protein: CASSTRTSGSGDTQYF
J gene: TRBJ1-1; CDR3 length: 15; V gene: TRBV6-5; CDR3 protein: CASIPQEGGLTEAFF